This TCR beta chain came from a study of cytomegalovirus exposure and HLA in healthy donors. General observations from the study: As immune exposure information, only CMV serostatus was available. After further analysis at a later stage, under 20,000 TCR beta sequences were associated with HLA alleles at 0.05 false discovery rate. V segments that were indistinguishable, TRBV6-2 and TRBV6-3 among them, were omitted from analysis.

Germline V gives CDR1 SGHNT, CDR2 YYREEE (reference sequence). V shed 2 bases, J shed 2 bases, and the junction held 5 bases outside the gene matches. The CDR3 extends over 15 amino acids. It was with 60 Vbeta and 13 Jbeta primers that the PCR ran. Per the original methods: A later analysis tallied roughly 77 million unique TCR beta chains, 9 million to 12 million of them shared. TCRdb's copy holds only in-frame clones and misses some; the assay was immunoSEQ multiplex PCR. That table is the source of V, J and clone size, and D and trimming were worked out from the DNA. The repertoire has around 160,000 clones, more than 65% of them found once; the top ten carry around 3%. Turning to this clone: Its antigen is not known.

The specimen sequenced was PBMCs. The receptor was derived from a woman in her forties in good health and CMV-seropositive. The V call is TRBV5-4, the J call TRBJ2-3, with 7 bases aligning to TRBD2. The CDR3, as DNA: TGTGCCAGCAGCTTCCCAGCGGGGAACACAGATACGCAGTATTTT. It yields the protein CASSFPAGNTDTQYF. Combining the CDR3 with reference TRBV5-4 and TRBJ2-3 gives the whole variable domain ETGVTQSPTHLIKTRGQQVTLRCSSQSGHNTVSWYQQALGQGPQFIFQYYREEENGRGNFPPRFSGLQFPNYSSELNVNALELDDSALYLCASSFPAGNTDTQYFGPGTRLTVL.